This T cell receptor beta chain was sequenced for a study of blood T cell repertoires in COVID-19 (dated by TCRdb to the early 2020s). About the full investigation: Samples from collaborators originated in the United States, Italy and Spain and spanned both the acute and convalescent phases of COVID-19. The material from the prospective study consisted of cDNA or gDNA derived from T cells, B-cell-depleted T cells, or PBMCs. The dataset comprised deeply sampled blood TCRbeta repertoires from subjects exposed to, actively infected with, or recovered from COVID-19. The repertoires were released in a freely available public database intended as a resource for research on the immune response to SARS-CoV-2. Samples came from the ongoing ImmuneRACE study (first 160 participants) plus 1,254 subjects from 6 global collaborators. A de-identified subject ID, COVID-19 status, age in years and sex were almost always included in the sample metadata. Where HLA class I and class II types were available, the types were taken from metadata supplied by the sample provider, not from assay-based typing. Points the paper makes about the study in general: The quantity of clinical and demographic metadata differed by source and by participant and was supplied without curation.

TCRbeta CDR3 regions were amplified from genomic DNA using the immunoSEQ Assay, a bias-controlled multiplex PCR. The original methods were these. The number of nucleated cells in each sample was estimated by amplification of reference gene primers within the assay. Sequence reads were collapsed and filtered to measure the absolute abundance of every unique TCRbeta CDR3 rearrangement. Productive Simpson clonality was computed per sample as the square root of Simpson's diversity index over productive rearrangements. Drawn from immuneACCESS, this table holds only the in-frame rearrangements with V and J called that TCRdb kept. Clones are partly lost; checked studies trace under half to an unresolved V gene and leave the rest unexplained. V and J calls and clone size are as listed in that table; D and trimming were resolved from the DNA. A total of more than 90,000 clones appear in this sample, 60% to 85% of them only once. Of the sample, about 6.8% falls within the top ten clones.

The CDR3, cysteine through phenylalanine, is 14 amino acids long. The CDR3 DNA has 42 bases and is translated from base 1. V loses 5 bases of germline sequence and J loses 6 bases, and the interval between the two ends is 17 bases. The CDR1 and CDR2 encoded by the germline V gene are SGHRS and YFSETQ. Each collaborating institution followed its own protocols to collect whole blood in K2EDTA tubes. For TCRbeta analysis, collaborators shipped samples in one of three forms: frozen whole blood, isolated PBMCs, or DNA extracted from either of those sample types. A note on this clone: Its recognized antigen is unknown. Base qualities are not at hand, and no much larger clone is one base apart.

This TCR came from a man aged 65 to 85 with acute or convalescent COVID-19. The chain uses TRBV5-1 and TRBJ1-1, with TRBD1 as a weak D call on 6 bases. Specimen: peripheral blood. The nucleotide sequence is TGCGCCAGCAGTTTAGAACAGGGAGGGTCTGAAGCTTTCTTT. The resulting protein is CASSLEQGGSEAFF.